This TCR beta chain emerged from a study of metastatic and nonmetastatic thyroid tumors. This clone was observed a handful of times. TCRdb re-clonotyped the PCR reads via MiXCR. This sample carries about 40,000 clones, approximately 17% of them seen once, and the ten largest clones take 12% to 15%. All patients were untreated before thyroid surgery. Trimming removed 1 base from V and 9 bases from J; junction bases left unmatched: 8. Looked up from germline, CDR1 is LGHNT and CDR2 is FRNRAP. The CDR3 covers 16 residues. The origin of this receptor is a female donor with papillary thyroid cancer or a benign thyroid nodule (not recorded which). Some clones in this sample may be carry-over from other donors' samples. The sample consisted of tumor tissue. The rearrangement links TRBV12-5 to TRBJ2-1; TRBD2 aligns across 11 bases. The CDR3 region has the DNA TGTGCTAGTGGTTTGGGGTTAGCGGGGGGGCCGGGTGAGCAGTTCTTC. Protein product: CASGLGLAGGPGEQFF.